This TCR beta chain was retrieved from a study of blood T cell repertoires in COVID-19. Whole-study context: Italy, Spain and the United States were the sources of the convalescent and acute COVID-19 samples. Nucleic acid was either cDNA or gDNA, and it came from T cells, B-cell-depleted T cells, or PBMCs.

Study processing details: For nucleated cells, counts were estimated from reference gene primer amplification. Using immunoSEQ multiplex PCR, the repertoire was profiled, and TCRdb retains in-frame clones only, with some absent. V, J and clone size are those of that table, while D and trimming were read from the DNA. The data show 200,000 to 250,000 clones, about nine tenths seen once. V lost 11 bases, J lost 2 bases, and 22 bases lay in between. The CDR3 runs to 16 residues. The sample taken for sequencing was peripheral blood. This TCR was sampled from a woman aged 35 to 49 with acute or convalescent COVID-19. The chain is built from TRBV23-1 and TRBJ2-1; D may be TRBD1 (6 bases). TRBV23-1 is designated an ORF whose function remains uncertain. CDR3 DNA: TGCGCCTCAACAGAGGGGGACACGGAGACCTACAATGAGCAGTTCTTC. Translating it yields CASTEGDTETYNEQFF.